The 14 T cell receptor beta chains in this list originate from one sample, sequenced in a study of regulatory T cells in long-lasting Graves disease. With iRepertoire HTBI primers and Arm-PCR of CDR3 regions, TCR beta libraries were built. TCRdb independently ran MiXCR on the multiplex PCR reads; one entry per CDR3 protein. The sample lists approximately 440,000 distinct CDR3 sequences, around 15% occurring once. This sample's time point: newly diagnosed GD, antithyroid drugs for less than 3 months. From RNA extracted from PBMCs, the TCR library was made. In addition, the sample was reused for a study of T cells in Graves' hyperthyroidism and ophthalmopathy.

The material sequenced was peripheral blood mononuclear cells (PBMCs), taken at new diagnosis, from a patient treated with antithyroid drugs. Receptor source: a man aged 40-55 years with Graves disease.

This clonotype was recorded at least ten times. The chain couples TRBV28 to TRBJ2-3; TRBD2 matches at 10 bases. The CDR3 is 17 residues long. V shed 4 bases and J 5 bases; nucleotides not matched to a gene: 12. Germline assignment: CDR1 MDHEN and CDR2 SYDVKM. DNA for the CDR3: TGTGCCAGCAGTTCCCTGGAAGCGGGAGGGTGGGGAGATACGCAGTATTTT. Translated, it gives CASSSLEAGGWGDTQYF.

This clonotype appeared many times. This chain joins TRBV15 and TRBJ2-7; possibly TRBD1 for D (7 bases). The CDR3 is 17 amino acids. The V end was cut by 5 bases, the J end by 0 bases, with 20 bases between. CDR1 and CDR2 from the germline V gene are LNHNV and YYDKDF (reference sequence). The CDR3 sequence: CATSGGTVWDSSYEQYF. CDR3 DNA: TGTGCCACCAGCGGGGGGACAGTGTGGGACTCCTCCTACGAGCAGTACTTC.

This clonotype was observed a few times. The chain's CDR3 is CASSDLQILFNQPQHF. DNA for the CDR3: TGTGCCAGCAGTGATTTACAGATACTCTTCAATCAGCCCCAGCATTTT. The chain links TRBV6-1 to TRBJ1-5, with unresolved D. The CDR3 sequence is 16 residues long. V was pared by 3 bases and J by 3 bases, with 15 bases between. CDR1 and CDR2 from the germline V gene are MNHNS and SASEGT.

This clonotype was seen many times. The rearrangement joins TRBV7-9 to TRBJ1-1, with 8 bases fitting TRBD1. The CDR3 runs 14 residues. The germline V gene encodes CDR1 SEHNR and CDR2 FQNEAQ (reference sequence). The V segment lost 5 bases and the J segment 5 bases; nucleotides outside the gene matches: 7. The CDR3 here is CASSIDRGGTEAFF. The CDR3 nucleotides read TGTGCCAGCAGCATTGACAGGGGAGGGACTGAAGCTTTCTTT.

This clonotype has ten or more counts. This chain connects TRBV27 to TRBJ2-1; no definite D call. Germline CDR1 is MNHEY and CDR2 is SMNVEV (reference sequence). This CDR3 is built from 15 residues. The ends were cut back, 1 base at V and 0 bases at J, with 7 bases in the middle. The CDR3 loop reads CASSLWVSSYNEQFF. DNA of the CDR3: TGTGCCAGCAGTTTATGGGTCAGCTCCTACAATGAGCAGTTCTTC.

The J gene is TRBJ2-3, the V gene TRBV10-3; D remains unclear. Per the germline V gene, CDR1 is ENHRY and CDR2 is SYGVKD. V was pared by 2 bases and J by 4 bases, with 7 bases between. The length of the CDR3 is 13 residues. As DNA, the CDR3 is TGTGCCATCAGTGAGCCGGCGGCAGATACGCAGTATTTT. The encoded protein is CAISEPAADTQYF.

This clonotype was counted only a few times. The chain combines TRBV7-3 with TRBJ2-2; no firm D call. The length of the CDR3 is 15 residues. From germline, CDR1 is SGHTA and CDR2 FQGTGA. V was clipped by 3 bases and J by 1 base, with 9 bases between them. The DNA of the CDR3 is TGTGCCAGCAGCTTTGACTCTCTGAACACCGGGGAGCTGTTTTTT. Translation: CASSFDSLNTGELFF.

The table lists this clonotype with many counts. The rearrangement links TRBV11-1 to TRBJ1-1, with D possibly TRBD1 on 5 matching bases. The CDR3 is 14 residues long. Trimming shortened V by 10 bases and J by 4 bases, and 19 bases separated the two germline ends. Germline V CDR1 and CDR2: SGHAT, FQDESV (reference sequence). As DNA, the CDR3 is TGTGCCATCTCAAGTCCCGGGGCCGGCACTGAAGCTTTCTTT. Its protein is CAISSPGAGTEAFF.

Ten or more counts support this clonotype. The DNA of the CDR3 is TGTGCCAGCAGCTTAGATCAGGGGAGCTCCTACAATGAGCAGTTCTTC. Protein product: CASSLDQGSSYNEQFF. The chain uses TRBV11-2 and TRBJ2-1; D might be TRBD1 (6 bases). The germline CDR1 and CDR2 sequences are SGHAT and FQNNGV. The CDR3 runs 16 residues. Trimming left V 0 bases short and J 0 bases short, with 9 bases between.

This clonotype has just a few counts. This rearrangement joins TRBV27 to TRBJ1-5; no clear D gene. Germline V gene sequence: CDR1 MNHEY, CDR2 SMNVEV (reference sequence). Trimming removed 3 bases at V and 9 bases at J, with 9 bases between. The CDR3 runs to 12 residues. CDR3 DNA sequence: TGTGCCAGCAGTTTTCGCACCGGGCCCCAGCATTTT. Its protein is CASSFRTGPQHF.

At least ten counts were recorded for this clonotype. This rearrangement joins TRBV6-1 to TRBJ1-1; 10 nucleotides match TRBD1. Germline V gene data show CDR1 as MNHNS and CDR2 as SASEGT. The CDR3 length is 16 residues. Losses at the gene ends were 5 bases for V and 5 bases for J; bases not matched to a gene: 11. In DNA, the CDR3 is TGTGCCAGCAGTCCGTGGACAGGGGGTAAGGGGACTGAAGCTTTCTTT. As protein: CASSPWTGGKGTEAFF.

This clonotype is medium-sized (0.01 to 0.1%) within its sample. The chain links TRBV2 to TRBJ2-1, with D unclear. The V gene lost 2 bases and the J gene lost 1 base, with 3 bases spanning the gap. Germline CDR1 SNHLY, CDR2 FYNNEI. The CDR3 spans 13 residues. CDR3 nucleotide sequence: TGTGCCAGCAGTGAACTATCCTACAATGAGCAGTTCTTC. It codes for CASSELSYNEQFF. Combining the CDR3 with reference TRBV2 and TRBJ2-1 gives the whole variable domain EPEVTQTPSHQVTQMGQEVILRCVPISNHLYFYWYRQILGQKVEFLVSFYNNEISEKSEIFDDQFSVERPDGSNFTLKIRSTKLEDSAMYFCASSELSYNEQFFGPGTRLTVL.

This clonotype has only a few counts. The gene calls are TRBV3-1 and TRBJ2-3; D is uncertain. Germline V gene lookup returns CDR1 LGHDT and CDR2 YNNKEL (reference sequence). The CDR3 has 15 amino acids. Trimming left V 1 base short and J 2 bases short, with 10 bases between. As DNA, the CDR3 is TGTGCCAGCAGCCAAGGGTTTCACTCCACAGATACGCAGTATTTT. Its protein product is CASSQGFHSTDTQYF.

This clonotype was detected a few times. V gene TRBV6-5 combines with J gene TRBJ2-7; 11 bases are shared with TRBD2. Germline assignment: CDR1 MNHEY and CDR2 SVGAGI. V lost 4 bases, J lost 4 bases, and 3 bases stayed unmatched. The CDR3 totals 14 residues. CDR3 nucleotides: TGTGCCAGCAGTTCGGCTAGCGGGAGGTACGAGCAGTACTTC. Translating gives CASSSASGRYEQYF.